This T cell receptor beta chain originates from a study of OX40 agonist ivuxolimab in advanced cancers. Across the whole study: Enrolled patients in dose escalation had cancers that were hepatocellular carcinoma, melanoma, renal cell or head and neck cancer.

Autoimmune disease history or systemic immunosuppression disqualified patients. Losses at the gene ends were 5 bases for V and 4 bases for J; bases not matched to a gene: 5. Germline V CDR1 and CDR2: SEHNR, FQNEAQ (reference sequence). CDR3 length: 15 residues. Sequencing was performed with immunoSEQ multiplex PCR; in TCRdb, only in-frame clones are kept and a portion is missing. The top ten hold more than 1.4% of the sample, which has 90,000 to 100,000 clones, about 79% seen once. J is TRBJ2-1 and V is TRBV7-9; 10 bases are a match to TRBD1. The TCR originated in an adult with an advanced solid tumor such as melanoma, head and neck, liver or kidney cancer. Sample: CD4+ or CD8+ T cells sorted from blood, taken in a trial of the OX40 agonist ivuxolimab. The CDR3, as DNA: TGTGCCAGCAGCGCCGGGACAGGGGCGTACAATGAGCAGTTCTTC. It specifies CASSAGTGAYNEQFF.